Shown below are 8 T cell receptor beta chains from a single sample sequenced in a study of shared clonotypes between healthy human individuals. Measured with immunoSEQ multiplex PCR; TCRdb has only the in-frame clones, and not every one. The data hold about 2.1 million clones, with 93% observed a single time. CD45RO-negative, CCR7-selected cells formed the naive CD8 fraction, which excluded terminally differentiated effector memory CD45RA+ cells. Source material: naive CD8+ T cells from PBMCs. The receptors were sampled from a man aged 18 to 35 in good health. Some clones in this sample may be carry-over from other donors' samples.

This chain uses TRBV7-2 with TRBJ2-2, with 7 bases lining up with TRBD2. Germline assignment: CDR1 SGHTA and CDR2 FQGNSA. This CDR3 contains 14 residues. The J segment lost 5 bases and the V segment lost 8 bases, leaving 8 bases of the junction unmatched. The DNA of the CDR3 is TGTGCCAGCCCCCCACGGGGGGTGACCGGGGAGCTGTTTTTT. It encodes CASPPRGVTGELFF.

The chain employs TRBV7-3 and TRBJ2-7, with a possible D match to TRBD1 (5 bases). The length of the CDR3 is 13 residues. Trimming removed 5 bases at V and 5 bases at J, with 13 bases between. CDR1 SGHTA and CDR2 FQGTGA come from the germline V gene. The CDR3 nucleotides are TGTGCCAGCAGCCAGGGCCAGGGTCACGAGCAGTACTTC. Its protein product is CASSQGQGHEQYF.

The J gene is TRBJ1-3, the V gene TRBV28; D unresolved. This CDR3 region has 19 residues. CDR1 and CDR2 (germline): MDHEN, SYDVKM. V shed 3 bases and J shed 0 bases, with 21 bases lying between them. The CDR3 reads CASSFSRPEIRSSGNTIYF. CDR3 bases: TGTGCCAGCAGTTTCTCCAGGCCCGAAATAAGGAGCTCTGGAAACACCATATATTTT.

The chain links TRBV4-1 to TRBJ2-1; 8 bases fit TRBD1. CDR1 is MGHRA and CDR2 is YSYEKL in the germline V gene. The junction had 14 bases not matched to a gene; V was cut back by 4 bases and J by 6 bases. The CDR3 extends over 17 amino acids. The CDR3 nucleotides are TGCGCCAGCAGCCCACAGCCAGGGGGCAAATTCATCAATGAGCAGTTCTTC. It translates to CASSPQPGGKFINEQFF.

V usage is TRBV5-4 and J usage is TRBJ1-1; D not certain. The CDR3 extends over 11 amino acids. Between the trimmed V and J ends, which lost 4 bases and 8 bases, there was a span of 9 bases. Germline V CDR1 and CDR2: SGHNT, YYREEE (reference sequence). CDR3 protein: CASSASGEAFF. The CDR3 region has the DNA TGTGCCAGCAGCGCATCCGGAGAAGCTTTCTTT. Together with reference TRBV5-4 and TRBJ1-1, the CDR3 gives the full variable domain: ETGVTQSPTHLIKTRGQQVTLRCSSQSGHNTVSWYQQALGQGPQFIFQYYREEENGRGNFPPRFSGLQFPNYSSELNVNALELDDSALYLCASSASGEAFFGQGTRLTVV.

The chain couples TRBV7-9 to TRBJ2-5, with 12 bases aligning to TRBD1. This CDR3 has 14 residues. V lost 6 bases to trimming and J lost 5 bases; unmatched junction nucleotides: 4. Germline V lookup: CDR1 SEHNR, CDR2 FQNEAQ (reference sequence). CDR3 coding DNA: TGTGCCAGCAGAGGGACAGGGGGCAGGGAGACCCAGTACTTC. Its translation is CASRGTGGRETQYF.

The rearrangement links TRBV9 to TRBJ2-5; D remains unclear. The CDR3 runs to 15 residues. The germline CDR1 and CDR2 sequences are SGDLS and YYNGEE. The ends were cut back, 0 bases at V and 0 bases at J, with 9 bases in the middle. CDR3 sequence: CASSVVAADQETQYF. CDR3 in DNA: TGTGCCAGCAGCGTAGTCGCGGCGGACCAAGAGACCCAGTACTTC.

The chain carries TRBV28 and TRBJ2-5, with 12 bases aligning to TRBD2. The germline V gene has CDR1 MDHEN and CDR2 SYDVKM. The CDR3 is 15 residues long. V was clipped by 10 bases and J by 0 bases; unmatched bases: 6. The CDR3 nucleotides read TGTGCCACCACGGGGACTAGCGGGTACCAAGAGACCCAGTACTTC. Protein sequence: CATTGTSGYQETQYF.